Below are 12 T cell receptor beta chains sequenced from a single sample in a study of blood T cell repertoires in COVID-19. Sequenced by immunoSEQ multiplex PCR; TCRdb stores in-frame clones only, minus some. Seen here are more than 85,000 clones, about 90% observed once, and the top ten hold around 1.1%. Sample: peripheral blood. These receptors originate from a human donor in a cohort sampled during active COVID-19.

V gene TRBV19 combines with J gene TRBJ1-5; 8 bases align to TRBD1. The germline V gene has CDR1 LNHDA and CDR2 SQIVND (reference sequence). The CDR3 sequence is 13 residues long. The trim removed 5 bases at V and 4 bases at J, leaving 1 base unmatched. This CDR3 is CASSGDRNQPQHF. CDR3 nucleotide sequence: TGTGCCAGTAGTGGGGACAGGAATCAGCCCCAGCATTTT.

This clone was seen a handful of times. The chain recombines TRBV4-1 with TRBJ1-5; D is uncertain. V was clipped by 0 bases and J by 4 bases, with 7 bases between them. The germline gives CDR1 MGHRA, CDR2 YSYEKL. There are 14 residues in the CDR3. The CDR3 reads CASSQDYRNQPQHF. In nucleotides, the CDR3 is TGCGCCAGCAGCCAAGACTATCGAAATCAGCCCCAGCATTTT.

The V call is TRBV13, the J call TRBJ1-2, with D possibly matching TRBD1 (6 bases). The germline V gene encodes CDR1 PRHDT and CDR2 FYEKMQ (reference sequence). V shed 3 bases and J shed 5 bases, with 13 bases lying between them. The CDR3 runs 14 residues. CDR3 residues: CASSFSDRRYGYTF. DNA of the CDR3: TGTGCCAGCAGCTTTTCGGACAGAAGATATGGCTACACCTTC. The whole variable domain, remainder taken from reference TRBV13 and TRBJ1-2, is AAGVIQSPRHLIKEKRETATLKCYPIPRHDTVYWYQQGPGQDPQFLISFYEKMQSDKGSIPDRFSAQQFSDYHSELNMSSLELGDSALYFCASSFSDRRYGYTFGSGTRLTVV.

This clone was counted a single time. This rearrangement joins TRBV7-6 to TRBJ2-5; TRBD1 might be the D (6 bases). CDR1 and CDR2 (germline): SGHVS, FNYEAQ. Trimming removed 4 bases at V and 4 bases at J, with 16 bases between. The CDR3 loop spans 15 amino acids. CDR3 bases: TGTGCCAGCAGCTCCGAAGCAGGGGTTGGAGAGACCCAGTACTTC. Translating gives CASSSEAGVGETQYF.

The rearrangement uses TRBV7-9 and TRBJ2-7, with 7 bases that match TRBD1. With V trimmed by 8 bases and J by 2 bases, 12 bases remained unmatched. This CDR3 has 15 amino acids. Germline CDR1 SEHNR, CDR2 FQNEAQ (reference sequence). The CDR3 spells CASHWTGNPTYEQYF. The CDR3 bases are TGTGCCAGCCACTGGACAGGAAATCCTACCTACGAGCAGTACTTC.

This clone appeared a single time. The chain employs TRBV12-3 or TRBV12-4 and TRBJ2-4, with a weak D call TRBD1 (5 bases). V was pared by 1 base and J by 7 bases, with 8 bases between. The CDR3 loop spans 13 amino acids. DNA for the CDR3: TGTGCCAGCAGTTTAGACAGGCCTAACATTCAGTACTTC. It specifies CASSLDRPNIQYF.

The chain uses TRBV29-1 and TRBJ2-4; D is perhaps TRBD2 (7 bases). Germline lookup yields CDR1 SQVTM and CDR2 ANQGSEA. The CDR3 sequence is 10 residues long. Trimming left V 7 bases short and J 8 bases short, with 9 bases between. This chain's CDR3 is CSGGGDIQYF. The CDR3 DNA follows: TGCAGCGGAGGGGGGGACATTCAGTACTTC. The complete variable domain, with remaining parts taken from reference TRBV29-1 and TRBJ2-4, reads SAVISQKPSRDICQRGTSLTIQCQVDSQVTMMFWYRQQPGQSLTLIATANQGSEATYESGFVIDKFPISRPNLTFSTLTVSNMSPEDSSIYLCSGGGDIQYFGAGTRLSVL.

The rearrangement links TRBV7-6 to TRBJ1-6, with D perhaps TRBD1 (5 bases). V lost 1 base to trimming and J lost 0 bases, with 10 bases between them. CDR3 length: 17 residues. Germline loops: CDR1 SGHVS, CDR2 FNYEAQ. The CDR3: CASSLEAGISYNSPLHF. CDR3 sequence (DNA): TGTGCCAGCAGCTTAGAGGCAGGGATCTCCTATAATTCACCCCTCCACTTT.

The J gene is TRBJ2-7, the V gene TRBV5-1; 10 bases line up with TRBD2. V lost 0 bases and J lost 0; bases outside the gene matches: 3. The CDR3 is 16 amino acids. Germline V gives CDR1 SGHRS, CDR2 YFSETQ. CDR3 loop: CASSLVAGGVSYEQYF. DNA for the CDR3: TGCGCCAGCAGCTTGGTAGCGGGGGGAGTCTCCTACGAGCAGTACTTC.

The rearrangement uses TRBV19 and TRBJ2-2; possibly TRBD1 for D (6 bases). The CDR3 sequence is 13 residues long. Trimming removed 10 bases at V and 5 bases at J, with 14 bases between. Germline CDR1 and CDR2: LNHDA and SQIVND (reference sequence). CDR3 nucleotides: TGTGCCATTTCCCAGGGGATAACCGGGGAGCTGTTTTTT. The encoded protein is CAISQGITGELFF.

This chain uses TRBV11-2 with TRBJ2-1, with D tentatively TRBD1 (5 bases). Trimming stripped 1 base from V and 1 base from J, with 11 bases between. Per the germline V gene, CDR1 is SGHAT and CDR2 is FQNNGV. The CDR3 sequence is 16 residues long. The CDR3 is CASSLVVAGSYNEQFF. CDR3 sequence (DNA): TGTGCCAGCAGCTTAGTGGTAGCAGGGTCCTACAATGAGCAGTTCTTC.

The V call is TRBV6-4, the J call TRBJ1-2; 9 bases fit TRBD1. The CDR3 extends over 15 amino acids. Trimming took 3 bases from V and 4 from J; bases not matched to a gene: 6. Germline CDR1 is MRHNA and CDR2 is SNTAGT. The CDR3 loop is CASSEGTGKSYGYTF. In DNA, the CDR3 is TGTGCCAGCAGTGAGGGGACAGGGAAGAGCTATGGCTACACCTTC.